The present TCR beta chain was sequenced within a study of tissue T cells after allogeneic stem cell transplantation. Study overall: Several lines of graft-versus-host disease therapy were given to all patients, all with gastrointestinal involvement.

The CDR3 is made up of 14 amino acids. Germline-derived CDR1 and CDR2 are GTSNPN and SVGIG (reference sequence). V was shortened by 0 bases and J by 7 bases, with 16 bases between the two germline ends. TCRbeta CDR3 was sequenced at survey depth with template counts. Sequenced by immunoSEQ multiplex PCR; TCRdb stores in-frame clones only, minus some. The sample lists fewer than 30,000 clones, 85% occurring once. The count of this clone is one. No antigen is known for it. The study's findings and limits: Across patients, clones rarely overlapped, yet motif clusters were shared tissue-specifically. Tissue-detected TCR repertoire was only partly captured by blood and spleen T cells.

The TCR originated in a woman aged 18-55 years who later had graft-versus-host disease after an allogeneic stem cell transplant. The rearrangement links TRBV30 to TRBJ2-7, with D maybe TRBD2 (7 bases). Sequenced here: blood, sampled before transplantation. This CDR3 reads CAWSVHGGLGEQYF. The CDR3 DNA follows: TGTGCCTGGAGTGTACACGGGGGGCTGGGGGAGCAGTACTTC.